This T cell receptor (beta chain) was captured by sequencing in a study of cytomegalovirus exposure and HLA in healthy donors. Comment on this clone: Its target is not known.

Study conclusions and caveats: Previously analyzed data showed that most TCR beta V segments were productive at a frequency of about 87% or about 30%. With DRB1 most and HLA-C fewest, TCR association rates differed between HLA loci in a later analysis. Beyond CMV serostatus, there was no information to go on about immune exposure.

PCR was performed using 60 Vbeta and 13 Jbeta primers. The data were produced by immunoSEQ multiplex PCR, yet TCRdb's version contains in-frame clones alone and is incomplete. The sample has 85,000 to 100,000 clones; 70% to 80% are singletons. CDR1 and CDR2 from the germline V gene are MNHEY and SMNVEV (reference sequence). CDR3 length equals 13 residues. V was trimmed by 0 bases and J by 6 bases, leaving 8 bases between them. The TCR was taken from a man in his fifties or sixties in good health and CMV-seropositive. Sequenced material: PBMCs. This sequence joins TRBV27 and TRBJ1-1, with D maybe TRBD1 (6 bases). The CDR3 DNA follows: TGTGCCAGCAGTTTATCGGACAGAGCTGAAGCTTTCTTT. As protein: CASSLSDRAEAFF.